Following are 16 T cell receptor beta chains from one sample sequenced in a study of T cell responses to AZD1222 COVID-19 vaccine. Measured with immunoSEQ multiplex PCR; TCRdb has only the in-frame clones, and not every one. The data hold roughly 28,000 clones, with about 93% observed a single time. Sequenced here: peripheral blood, sampled on day 0 of AZD1222 vaccination. The receptor set was obtained from an adult in good health.

This clone showed up just once. The J gene is TRBJ2-6, the V gene TRBV15; the match to TRBD1 covers 11 bases. The CDR3 spans 18 residues. Trimming removed 7 bases from V and 0 bases from J; junction bases left unmatched: 8. In germline, CDR1 is LNHNV, CDR2 YYDKDF (reference sequence). The CDR3 protein is CATTGQGAFRSGANVLTF. CDR3 in DNA: TGTGCCACCACCGGACAGGGGGCTTTTCGCTCTGGGGCCAACGTCCTGACTTTC. The full variable domain, completed using reference TRBV15 and TRBJ2-6, is DAMVIQNPRYQVTQFGKPVTLSCSQTLNHNVMYWYQQKSSQAPKLLFHYYDKDFNNEADTPDNFQSRRPNTSFCFLDIRSPGLGDTAMYLCATTGQGAFRSGANVLTFGAGSRLTVL.

The rearrangement joins TRBV13 to TRBJ1-5, with no clear D. Trimming stripped 4 bases from V and 3 bases from J, with 10 bases between. The CDR3 sequence is 14 residues long. CDR1 is PRHDT and CDR2 is FYEKMQ in the germline V gene (reference sequence). DNA of the CDR3: TGTGCCAGCAGCTACCGGGGTCTCAATCAGCCCCAGCATTTT. Its protein product is CASSYRGLNQPQHF.

The chain uses TRBV28 and TRBJ1-5; D is possibly TRBD1 (5 bases). The CDR3 has 16 residues. CDR1 is MDHEN, CDR2 SYDVKM, per germline. The V end lost 4 bases, the J end lost 6 bases, and 19 bases lay between the germline ends. The CDR3 here is CASSSAGLLTLQPQHF. The DNA for the CDR3 is TGTGCCAGCAGTTCTGCGGGGCTTCTGACTCTTCAGCCCCAGCATTTT.

The gene calls are TRBV9 and TRBJ2-7; D unresolved. This CDR3 comprises 14 residues. CDR1 and CDR2 (germline): SGDLS, YYNGEE. Trimming pared 0 bases from V and 1 base from J, leaving 8 bases between. The chain's CDR3 is CASSVGEQSYEQYF. The CDR3 coding sequence is TGTGCCAGCAGCGTAGGGGAACAGTCCTACGAGCAGTACTTC.

The chain carries TRBV29-1 and TRBJ1-2; D is ambiguous. The CDR3 is made up of 12 amino acids. V lost 6 bases to trimming and J lost 2 bases, with 10 bases between them. Germline V gene sequence: CDR1 SQVTM, CDR2 ANQGSEA. CDR3 sequence reads: CSVSYLNYGYTF. CDR3 DNA sequence: TGCAGCGTATCCTACCTCAACTATGGCTACACCTTC.

CDR3 DNA: TGTGCCACCAGTGATGGGGCCGCTAGCGGGAGCACAGATACGCAGTATTTT. Translating gives CATSDGAASGSTDTQYF. The V and J genes are TRBV24-1 and TRBJ2-3, with 8 nucleotides matching TRBD2. Germline V lookup: CDR1 KGHDR, CDR2 SFDVKD. This CDR3 contains 17 residues. The J segment lost 0 bases and the V segment lost 3 bases, leaving 7 bases of the junction unmatched.

This chain joins TRBV11-2 and TRBJ2-7; D is unresolved. The germline gives CDR1 SGHAT, CDR2 FQNNGV. The CDR3 covers 16 residues. V was shortened by 0 bases and J by 6 bases, with 18 bases between the two germline ends. As DNA, the CDR3 is TGTGCCAGCAGCTTAGAGGCGGCCCTTTCGAATTCCGAGCAGTACTTC. It specifies CASSLEAALSNSEQYF. Full variable domain (remainder filled in from reference TRBV11-2 and TRBJ2-7): EAGVAQSPRYKIIEKRQSVAFWCNPISGHATLYWYQQILGQGPKLLIQFQNNGVVDDSQLPKDRFSAERLKGVDSTLKIQPAKLEDSAVYLCASSLEAALSNSEQYFGPGTRLTVT.

This clone came up once. V usage is TRBV3-1 (or the pseudogene TRBV3-2) and J usage is TRBJ1-2; the D gene is possibly TRBD1 (6 bases). The CDR3 runs to 19 residues. Trimming pared 5 bases from V and 4 bases from J, leaving 29 bases between. Germline loops: CDR1 LGHDT, CDR2 YNNKEL (reference sequence). CDR3 protein: CASSSHKIGGVRRGYGYTF. The CDR3 DNA follows: TGTGCCAGCAGCAGTCACAAAATAGGGGGAGTTCGGCGGGGCTATGGCTACACCTTC.

The chain carries TRBV7-8 and TRBJ2-3; D not resolved. Germline loops: CDR1 SGHVS, CDR2 FQNEAQ. V shed 4 bases and J shed 4 bases, with 9 bases lying between them. The CDR3 runs 13 residues. CDR3 loop: CASSSAASDTQYF. In DNA, the CDR3 is TGTGCCAGCAGCTCCGCCGCCTCAGATACGCAGTATTTT.

The V gene is TRBV6-4, the J gene TRBJ1-1; D possibly corresponds to TRBD1 (5 bases). Germline assignment: CDR1 MRHNA and CDR2 SNTAGT. This CDR3 spans 14 amino acids. V lost 8 bases to trimming and J lost 10 bases, with 23 bases between them. CDR3: CASPPGQGHPGAFF. The DNA for the CDR3 is TGTGCCAGCCCACCCGGGCAGGGTCACCCTGGAGCTTTCTTT.

This clone has a single count. This chain links TRBV3-1 (or the pseudogene TRBV3-2) with TRBJ1-3; 7 bases map to TRBD1. Germline CDR1 is LGHDT and CDR2 is YNNKEL (reference sequence). Trimming cost V 5 bases and J 4 bases; bases outside gene matches: 2. The CDR3 totals 13 residues. The CDR3 loop is CASSWDRGNTIYF. The CDR3 DNA follows: TGTGCCAGCAGCTGGGACAGAGGAAACACCATATATTTT.

The chain is built from TRBV5-6 and TRBJ1-3; TRBD1 might be the D (5 bases). Between the trimmed V and J ends, which lost 5 bases and 4 bases, there was a span of 16 bases. The CDR3 has 15 residues. Per germline, CDR1 SGHDT and CDR2 YYEEEE. Here the CDR3 reads CASSPDGQGGNTIYF. In nucleotides, the CDR3 is TGTGCCAGCAGTCCGGACGGCCAGGGAGGAAACACCATATATTTT.

This chain uses TRBV4-3 with TRBJ1-2; a possible D gene is TRBD1 (5 bases). This CDR3 is 15 amino acids long. Germline values: CDR1 LGHNA, CDR2 YSLEER. V dropped 0 bases and J dropped 7 bases, with 15 bases sitting between them. Here the CDR3 DNA reads TGCGCCAGCAGCCAAGATGGGGGGGAAGGTCGTGGCTACACCTTC. Translated: CASSQDGGEGRGYTF.

As regards this clone: The germline gene is not matched at one end of the junction; a read error may be the cause. The chain employs TRBV7-7 and TRBJ2-1, with TRBD2 matching over 9 bases. The CDR3 contains 14 residues. Looked up from germline, CDR1 is SSHAT and CDR2 is FNYEAQ (reference sequence). The CDR3 here is CASSLTSGYNEQFF. The CDR3 region has the DNA TGTGCTAGCAGCCTGACTAGCGGATACAATGAGCAGTTCTTC.

This chain uses TRBV30 with TRBJ1-5; D is ambiguous. The CDR3 length is 14 residues. The V and J ends lost 0 bases and 7 bases respectively, with 13 bases between them. Germline-derived CDR1 and CDR2 are GTSNPN and SVGIG (reference sequence). The CDR3 region has the DNA TGTGCCTGGAGTGTAACGGGGATAGTACAGCCCCAGCATTTT. Its protein product is CAWSVTGIVQPQHF.

The chain links TRBV28 to TRBJ2-2; D not certain. This CDR3 comprises 14 residues. V was cut by 5 bases and J by 2 bases, with 9 bases left in between. Germline values: CDR1 MDHEN, CDR2 SYDVKM. Written as DNA, the CDR3 is TGTGCCAGCAGTACGGGCCTTAACACCGGGGAGCTGTTTTTT. The encoded protein is CASSTGLNTGELFF.